A selection of T cell receptor beta chains follows, all from one sample in a study of shared clonotypes between healthy human individuals. Profiling relied on immunoSEQ multiplex PCR, and the TCRdb table lists in-frame clones only, not all of them. The sample includes under 2.5 million clones, around 93% seen only once; the top ten take around 0.35%. Material: naive CD4+ T cells from PBMCs. The receptors derive from a man aged 18 to 29 in good health. Some clones in this sample may be carry-over from other donors' samples. Both conserved end residues are trimmed from each CDR3.

TRBV5-1 | ASSLGLIAYNEQF
TRBV18 | ASSPRKTGTGVHYEQY
TRBV7-2 | ASSLIQGQETQY
TRBV6-5 | ASSYYQETQY
TRBV30 | AWSPPGTARGNQPQH
TRBV7-3 | ASSSLAGELF
TRBV29-1 | SVDDRGPQETQY
TRBV19 | ASSIGRLPHGYT
TRBV30 | AWARLAGTAYEQY
TRBV27 | ASSRWGSSRNEQF
TRBV28 | ASNSPGEGSEAF
TRBV28 | ASSLWGTGGAKTQY
TRBV5-1 | ASSKTGVGYEQY
TRBV4-1 | ASSLGLASHEQF
TRBV5-1 | ASSRGGPTNPHEQY
TRBV7-9 | ASSLRSSDSYEQY
TRBV6-1 | ASSGAGTGVRGYT
TRBV5-4 | ASSLTGPGEKLF
TRBV19 | ASSPRFSGNTIY
TRBV4-2 | ASSHPGTSGSQSTDTQY
TRBV27 | ASSSGQGRTEAF
TRBV6-6 | ASSTTGGPYEQY
TRBV5-4 | ASSLESVSHYEQY
TRBV20-1 | SASPAGGPK
TRBV30 | AWSIAQGDYGYT
TRBV7-8 | ASSAQEAVPNEQF
TRBV4-2 | ASSQVARYNQPQH
TRBV11-3 | ASSRRQGDYEQY
TRBV6-1 | ASSVQGGDEQY
TRBV4-2 | ASSLNRAPDEQF
TRBV11-2 | ASSLFLSRQGARETQY
TRBV6-5 | ASSYSGQIGNTIY
TRBV7-2 | ASSLNRNNEQF
TRBV4-1 | ASSQDHRGYGYT
TRBV9 | ASSVSPRRGGTEAF
TRBV5-1 | ASSSGLAGTYNEQF
TRBV19 | ASSIIPGPGGNIQY
TRBV2 | ASRVRVGTGELF
TRBV28 | ASSGDSLADTQY
TRBV5-1 | ASSLQHSSGANVLT
TRBV10-3 | AISEGSADTQY
TRBV7-2 | ASSLPGGSTDTQY
TRBV6-4 | ASARGPGANVLT
TRBV4-3 | ASSPRGGAEAF
TRBV5-5 | ASSLLGGRGGELF